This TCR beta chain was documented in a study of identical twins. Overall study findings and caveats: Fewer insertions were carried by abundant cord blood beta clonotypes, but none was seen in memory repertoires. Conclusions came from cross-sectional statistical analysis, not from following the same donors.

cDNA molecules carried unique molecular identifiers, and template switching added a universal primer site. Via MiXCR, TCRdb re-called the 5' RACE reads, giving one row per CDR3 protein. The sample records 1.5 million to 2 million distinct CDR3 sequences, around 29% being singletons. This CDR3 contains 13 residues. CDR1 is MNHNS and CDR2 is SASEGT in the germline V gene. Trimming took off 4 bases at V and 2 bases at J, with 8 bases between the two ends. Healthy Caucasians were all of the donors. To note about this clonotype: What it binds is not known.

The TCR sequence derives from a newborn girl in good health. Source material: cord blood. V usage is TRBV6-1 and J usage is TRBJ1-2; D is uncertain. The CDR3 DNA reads TGTGCCAGCAGTGCCAGTGTCAACTATGGCTACACCTTC. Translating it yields CASSASVNYGYTF.